The rows below give T cell receptor beta chains drawn from one sample of a study of human T cells and chemical hapten exposure. TCRdb reanalysed the RACE reads using MiXCR and keeps one entry per CDR3 protein. The sample contains some 84,000 distinct CDR3 sequences, 8.5% of which appear only once. The sequenced sample was whole blood, obtained in connection with sensitization to the hapten diphenylcyclopropenone (DPC). Source of these receptors: a man aged 40-49 years with alopecia areata. Some clones in this sample may be carry-over from other donors' samples. Both conserved end residues are part of each CDR3. D genes are given only for firm matches. The size field is filled for only some rows; it gives once, few, many or a size class.

abundance	v_gene	d_gene	j_gene	CDR3aa	CDR3nt
few	TRBV7-2	TRBD2	TRBJ2-3	CASSLGGTSRRRVDTQYF	TGTGCCAGCAGCCTAGGGGGGACTAGCCGCCGTCGGGTGGATACGCAGTATTTT
many	TRBV20-1	-	TRBJ2-1	CSASGLAHSSYNEQFF	TGCAGTGCTAGCGGGCTAGCTCATAGCTCCTACAATGAGCAGTTCTTC
many	TRBV10-3	-	TRBJ2-5	CAISESSTLQETQYF	TGTGCCATCAGTGAGTCGTCAACCCTCCAAGAGACCCAGTACTTC
many	TRBV6-2/TRBV6-3	-	TRBJ2-1	CASSYPLQEQFF	TGTGCCAGCAGTTACCCTCTCCAGGAGCAGTTCTTC
few	TRBV7-9	TRBD1	TRBJ1-1	CASSAGQGITEAFF	TGTGCCAGCAGCGCGGGACAGGGTATCACTGAAGCTTTCTTT
many	TRBV6-2/TRBV6-3	-	TRBJ1-1	CASSYWAAEAFF	TGTGCCAGCAGTTACTGGGCGGCTGAAGCTTTCTTT
-	TRBV11-2	-	TRBJ1-1	CASSLVSSGAFF	TGTGCCAGCAGCTTAGTCTCATCTGGGGCTTTCTTT
-	TRBV18	TRBD1	TRBJ2-7	CASSRTGPQAYEQYF	TGTGCCAGCTCGCGGACAGGGCCGCAAGCCTACGAGCAGTACTTC
many	TRBV28	-	TRBJ1-1	CASVGPMNTEAFF	TGTGCCAGCGTCGGGCCGATGAACACTGAAGCTTTCTTT
many	TRBV11-2	TRBD1	TRBJ2-3	CASSLTWTGSTDTQYF	TGTGCCAGCAGCCTAACGTGGACAGGATCCACAGATACGCAGTATTTT
few	TRBV5-4	-	TRBJ1-1	CASSTRGAGNTEAFF	TGTGCCAGCAGCACCCGAGGGGCAGGGAACACTGAAGCTTTCTTT
many	TRBV5-1	-	TRBJ1-6	CASSWGKLGGNSPLHF	TGCGCCAGCAGCTGGGGCAAACTCGGCGGGAATTCACCCCTCCACTTT
many	TRBV27	-	TRBJ2-3	CASSFVRFSTDTQYF	TGTGCCAGCAGTTTTGTTCGTTTTAGCACAGATACGCAGTATTTT
few	TRBV27	TRBD1	TRBJ2-4	CTSSPDRGDKNIQYF	TGTACAAGCTCGCCGGACAGGGGAGACAAAAACATTCAGTACTTC
few	TRBV6-5	TRBD1	TRBJ2-7	CASIGTGVYEQYF	TGTGCCAGCATCGGGACAGGGGTCTACGAGCAGTACTTC
many	TRBV16	-	TRBJ1-1	CASSQSLGNTEAFF	TGTGCCAGCAGCCAATCGCTAGGGAACACTGAAGCTTTCTTT
many	TRBV29-1	-	TRBJ1-2	CSVEGEYYGYTF	TGCAGCGTTGAAGGGGAATACTATGGCTACACCTTC
-	TRBV19	TRBD1	TRBJ1-4	CASSLDGQGDEKLFF	TGTGCCAGTAGCCTGGACGGGCAGGGGGATGAAAAACTGTTTTTT
-	TRBV6-5	-	TRBJ2-2	CASSFEGVTSTGELFF	TGTGCCAGCAGTTTCGAGGGGGTCACCTCCACCGGGGAGCTGTTTTTT
many	TRBV7-9	-	TRBJ2-2	CASSPRTGELFF	TGTGCCAGCAGCCCTAGGACCGGGGAGCTGTTTTTT
many	TRBV7-9	TRBD2	TRBJ2-5	CASSPRTLAGGRETQYF	TGTGCCAGCAGCCCACGTACCCTAGCGGGAGGACGAGAGACCCAGTACTTC
-	TRBV7-3	-	TRBJ2-2	CASSFDPSKDGELFF	TGTGCCAGCAGCTTCGATCCCAGTAAAGACGGGGAGCTGTTTTTT